A selection of T cell receptor beta chains follows, all from one sample in a study of cytomegalovirus exposure and HLA in healthy donors. Clones were read by immunoSEQ multiplex PCR, and TCRdb kept only the in-frame ones, dropping some. The sample consists of 150,000 to 200,000 clones, about three quarters of them appearing once. The specimen was PBMCs. Receptors originate from a female donor in good health and CMV-seronegative. Each CDR3 is given with its conserved first and last residue. A D gene is named only where the DNA matches it firmly. The size field is filled for only some rows; it gives once, few, many or a size class.

clone_size	v_call	j_call	d_call	cdr3_nt	cdr3_aa
NA	TRBV21-1	TRBJ1-5	NA	TGTGCCAGCAGGGGGGGGACGGGCGGCAATCAGCCCCAGCATTTT	CASRGGTGGNQPQHF
NA	TRBV29-1	TRBJ2-1	TRBD1	TGCAGCGTTGGACAGGGTTACAATGAGCAGTTCTTC	CSVGQGYNEQFF
NA	TRBV28	TRBJ2-7	NA	TGTGCCAGCACCTTCCGCTTGCGAGAGCAGTACTTC	CASTFRLREQYF
NA	TRBV15	TRBJ2-7	NA	TGTGCCACCAGCAGAGGTGCGTGGAGCTCCTACGAGCAGTACTTC	CATSRGAWSSYEQYF
few	TRBV19	TRBJ1-6	TRBD1	TGTGCCTCTTCGACAGGGGGCTCCTATAATTCACCCCTCCACTTT	CASSTGGSYNSPLHF
NA	TRBV28	TRBJ1-6	TRBD1	TGTGCCAGCAGTCTACAGGGGGCGGGGAATTCACCCCTCCACTTT	CASSLQGAGNSPLHF
NA	TRBV2	TRBJ1-2	NA	TGTGCCAGCAGTGAAATGGTTGGCGGATTCTATGGCTACACCTTC	CASSEMVGGFYGYTF
few	TRBV7-3	TRBJ1-1	TRBD1	TGTGCCAGCAGCCCGCAAGGACAGGGGACTGAAGCTTTCTTT	CASSPQGQGTEAFF
once	TRBV5-6	TRBJ1-1	TRBD1	TGTGCCAGCAGCTTAACAGGGGGCGCAGATGAAGCTTTCTTT	CASSLTGGADEAFF
NA	TRBV19	TRBJ2-6	NA	TGTGCCACCCTCTCTGGGGCCAACGTCCTGACTTTC	CATLSGANVLTF
NA	TRBV5-4	TRBJ1-2	NA	TGTGCCACTCAAACCCAGGGCCAATGGGGCTACACCTTC	CATQTQGQWGYTF
NA	TRBV28	TRBJ1-1	TRBD1	TGTGCCAGCAGTTTACCCAAACAGGGGTTTGGCATGAACACTGAAGCTTTCTTT	CASSLPKQGFGMNTEAFF
once	TRBV28	TRBJ1-1	TRBD1	TGTGCCAGCAGTTTATGGGGACAGGGGTCCACTGAAGCTTTCTTT	CASSLWGQGSTEAFF
NA	TRBV6-1	TRBJ2-7	NA	TGTGCCAGCACTACTAGCTCCTACGAGCAGTACTTC	CASTTSSYEQYF
NA	TRBV7-9	TRBJ1-4	TRBD1	TGTGCCAGCAGCTTAGTAGGACAGGGGTCAACTAATGAAAAACTGTTTTTT	CASSLVGQGSTNEKLFF
few	TRBV7-9	TRBJ2-7	NA	TGTGCCAGCAGCGGCGGGGGCCTCTACGAGCAGTACTTC	CASSGGGLYEQYF
NA	TRBV29-1	TRBJ2-5	NA	TGCAGCGTTGAAGTCGGAACACTACGCCAAGAGACCCAGTACTTC	CSVEVGTLRQETQYF
NA	TRBV5-1	TRBJ2-7	NA	TGCGCCAGCACCGAACCGACGGGGACCTACGAGCAGTACTTC	CASTEPTGTYEQYF
NA	TRBV5-4	TRBJ2-2	TRBD2	TGTGCCAGCAGCCCCCCGGGACTAGCGAACACCGGGGAGCTGTTTTTT	CASSPPGLANTGELFF
NA	TRBV30	TRBJ1-5	NA	TGTGCCTGGAGTGTGCAGGACAATCAGCCCCAGCATTTT	CAWSVQDNQPQHF
NA	TRBV7-3	TRBJ1-1	TRBD1	TGTGCCAGCAGGGCCGGGACAGGGAACACTGAAGCTTTCTTT	CASRAGTGNTEAFF
NA	TRBV7-9	TRBJ2-1	TRBD2	TGTGCCAGCAGCTTTACTAGCGGATACAATGAGCAGTTCTTC	CASSFTSGYNEQFF